This T cell receptor beta chain was sequenced for a study of cytomegalovirus exposure and HLA in healthy donors. Whole-study results and caveats: A link between a missense DCLRE1C variant and TCR beta V- and J-gene trimming emerged from a later analysis. A later analysis showed TCR association rates differing by HLA locus, peaking at DRB1 and lowest at HLA-C.

As concerns this clone: As yet, its antigen is unknown.

With 60 Vbeta and 13 Jbeta primers, the PCR was carried out. Some clones are missing from TCRdb's copy, which holds only in-frame ones; the method was immunoSEQ multiplex PCR. The table has roughly 180,000 clones, more than 70% seen once. Source material: PBMCs. This receptor was identified in a male donor in good health and CMV-seronegative.

The CDR3 loop reads CASSQSNTGELFF. In nucleotides, the CDR3 is TGTGCCAGCAGTCAGTCGAACACCGGGGAGCTGTTTTTT. The chain links TRBV6-5 to TRBJ2-2, with D hard to call. Per the germline V gene, CDR1 is MNHEY and CDR2 is SVGAGI. The CDR3 spans 13 residues. V was clipped by 5 bases and J by 0 bases, with 4 bases between them.